This TCR beta chain is from a study of identifying expanded T cells in peripheral blood. Broader study findings: Clone count variance between approximately two-week samples rose with total template count.

Collection occurred without any documented infections or immune events in donors. Some clones are missing from TCRdb's copy, which holds only in-frame ones; the method was immunoSEQ multiplex PCR. Here the sample spans about 58,000 clones, over 85% being singletons. CDR1 LNHDA and CDR2 SQIVND come from the germline V gene (reference sequence). The V end lost 4 bases, the J end lost 6 bases, and 7 bases lay between the germline ends. The CDR3 length is 12 residues. As for this clone: What it recognizes is unknown.

Sequencing was done on a sample of blood. The J gene is TRBJ1-5, the V gene TRBV19; D is ambiguous. This sequence originates from a person aged 18-70 years in good health. This CDR3 is CASSKVGQPQHF. The CDR3 bases are TGTGCCAGTAGTAAGGTCGGTCAGCCCCAGCATTTT.